This T cell receptor beta chain comes out of a study of shared clonotypes between healthy human individuals. Study-level background: CD4 naive and CD4 memory each took three plates per donor, while CD8 naive took two and CD8 memory one. Study conclusions and caveats: Non-shared clonotypes were found to have lower generation probabilities than the clonotypes that were shared by all four of the sorted-subset donors. Clonotype sharing among donors was thought likely to change with sequencing depth.

Profiled with immunoSEQ multiplex PCR; TCRdb holds only in-frame clones, not every one. This table holds 850,000 to 1,200,000 clones, 70% to 80% found once. This clone was observed once. The antigen is undetermined. Germline CDR1 reads SGHAT; CDR2 reads FQNNGV. The CDR3 covers 14 residues. Trimming stripped 5 bases from V and 3 bases from J, with 11 bases between. Sequencing was done on a sample of memory CD4+ T cells sorted from blood. Subset defined: CD45RA-negative fraction. The clonotype was recovered from a man younger than 35 in good health. The rearrangement links TRBV11-2 to TRBJ1-3; D is perhaps TRBD1 (6 bases). The CDR3 region is CASSPQGGGNTIYF. The CDR3, as DNA: TGTGCCAGCAGCCCACAGGGAGGTGGAAACACCATATATTTT. The variable domain in full, with the rest retrieved from reference TRBV11-2 and TRBJ1-3, is EAGVAQSPRYKIIEKRQSVAFWCNPISGHATLYWYQQILGQGPKLLIQFQNNGVVDDSQLPKDRFSAERLKGVDSTLKIQPAKLEDSAVYLCASSPQGGGNTIYFGEGSWLTVV.